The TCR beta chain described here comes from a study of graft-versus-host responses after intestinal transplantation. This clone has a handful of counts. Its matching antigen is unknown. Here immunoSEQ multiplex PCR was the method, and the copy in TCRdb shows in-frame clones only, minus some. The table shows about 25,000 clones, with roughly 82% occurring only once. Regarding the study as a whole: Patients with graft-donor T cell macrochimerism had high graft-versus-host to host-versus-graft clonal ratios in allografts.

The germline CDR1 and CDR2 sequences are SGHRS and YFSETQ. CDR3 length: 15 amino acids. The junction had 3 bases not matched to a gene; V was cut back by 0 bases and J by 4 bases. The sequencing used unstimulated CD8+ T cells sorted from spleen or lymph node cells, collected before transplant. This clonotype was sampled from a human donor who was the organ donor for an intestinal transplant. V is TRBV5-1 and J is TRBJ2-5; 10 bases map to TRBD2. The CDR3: CASSLELAGVETQYF. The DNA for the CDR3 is TGCGCCAGCAGCTTGGAGCTAGCGGGAGTAGAGACCCAGTACTTC.